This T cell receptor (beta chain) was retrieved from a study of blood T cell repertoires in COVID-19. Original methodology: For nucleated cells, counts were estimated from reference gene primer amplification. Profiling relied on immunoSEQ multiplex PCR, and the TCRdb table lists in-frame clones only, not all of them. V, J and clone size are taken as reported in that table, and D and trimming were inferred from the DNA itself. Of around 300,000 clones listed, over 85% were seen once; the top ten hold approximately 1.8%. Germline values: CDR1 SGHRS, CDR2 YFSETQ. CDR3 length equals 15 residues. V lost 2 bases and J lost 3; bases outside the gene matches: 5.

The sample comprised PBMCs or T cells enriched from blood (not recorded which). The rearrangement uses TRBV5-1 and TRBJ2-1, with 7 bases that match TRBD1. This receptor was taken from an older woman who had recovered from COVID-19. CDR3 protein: CASSFQGGFYNEQFF. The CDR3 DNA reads TGCGCCAGCAGCTTTCAAGGGGGCTTCTACAATGAGCAGTTCTTC. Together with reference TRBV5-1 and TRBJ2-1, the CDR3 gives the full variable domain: KAGVTQTPRYLIKTRGQQVTLSCSPISGHRSVSWYQQTPGQGLQFLFEYFSETQRNKGNFPGRFSGRQFSNSRSEMNVSTLELGDSALYLCASSFQGGFYNEQFFGPGTRLTVL.